These 24 T cell receptor beta chains were all obtained from the same sample, sequenced in a study of identical twins listed by TCRdb under 2016. Libraries came from 5' RACE. TCRdb lists the instrument as Illumina HiSeq 2000. The public reads were reprocessed in TCRdb via fastp at Q25 and MiXCR, keeping in-frame beta chains. Merged by CDR3 protein, the rows form single entries marked with the most common genes and DNA. Recorded for this sample are about 500,000 distinct CDR3 sequences; around an eighth of them occurred a single time. Of the sample, about 0.97% is held by the ten largest clones. The sample also formed part of further work on yellow fever vaccine responses in identical twins.

The sequencing input was CD4+ T cells sorted from blood. The receptors were gathered from a woman in her late teens or twenties in good health.

This clonotype was recorded a few times. The rearrangement uses TRBV6-2 or TRBV6-3 and TRBJ2-1, with 15 bases fitting TRBD2. CDR1 is MNHEY, CDR2 SVGEGT, per germline. V lost 2 bases, J lost 5 bases, and 4 bases stayed unmatched. CDR3 size: 17 residues. CDR3 sequence reads: CASSYLGLAGGNNEQFF. Here the CDR3 DNA reads TGTGCCAGCAGTTACCTGGGACTAGCGGGAGGTAACAATGAGCAGTTCTTC.

This clonotype was observed a handful of times. The V call is TRBV6-1, the J call TRBJ2-1; 16 bases map to TRBD2. Losses at the gene ends were 6 bases for V and 9 bases for J; bases not matched to a gene: 2. The CDR3 runs to 14 residues. CDR1 MNHNS and CDR2 SASEGT come from the germline V gene. DNA of the CDR3: TGTGCCAGCAGGGGGACTAGCGGGGGGGCTGAGCAGTTCTTC. Amino acid sequence: CASRGTSGGAEQFF.

This clonotype was counted many times. This chain uses TRBV7-9 with TRBJ2-2, with D perhaps assigned TRBD1 or TRBD2 (6 bases each). V was trimmed by 8 bases and J by 5 bases, leaving 18 bases between them. The CDR3 contains 15 residues. Germline V lookup: CDR1 SEHNR, CDR2 FQNEAQ (reference sequence). The DNA of the CDR3 is TGTGCCAGCTTCGAAGCGGGCAGGGGAACCGGGGAGCTGTTTTTT. It is translated as CASFEAGRGTGELFF.

This chain joins TRBV10-3 and TRBJ2-2; possible D gene TRBD1, 6 bases. This CDR3 comprises 15 residues. Germline V gene lookup returns CDR1 ENHRY and CDR2 SYGVKD. V shed 1 base and J shed 5 bases, with 11 bases lying between them. The CDR3 DNA reads TGTGCCATCAGTGAGTGGACAGATTCTACCGGGGAGCTGTTTTTT. Encoded protein: CAISEWTDSTGELFF.

The count of this clonotype is one. The gene calls are TRBV27 and TRBJ2-6; 7 bases are shared with TRBD2. Germline trimming cut 10 bases from V and 0 bases from J; bases unmatched to any gene: 9. There are 16 residues in the CDR3. The germline gives CDR1 MNHEY, CDR2 SMNVEV (reference sequence). The CDR3 protein is CATSGGRLSGANVLTF. DNA for the CDR3: TGTGCCACCTCGGGGGGACGCCTCTCTGGGGCCAACGTCCTGACTTTC.

This clonotype showed up just a few times. CDR3 bases: TGTGCCAGCAGCTCGACCTCAGAGGGGAACACCGGGGAGCTGTTTTTT. It yields the protein CASSSTSEGNTGELFF. The V and J genes are TRBV2 and TRBJ2-2; tentative D call: TRBD2 (5 bases). Trimming stripped 6 bases from V and 1 base from J, with 15 bases between. Germline V gene sequence: CDR1 SNHLY, CDR2 FYNNEI. There are 16 residues in the CDR3.

The chain combines TRBV4-1 with TRBJ2-1, with 10 bases that match TRBD2. V shed 4 bases and J 9 bases; nucleotides not matched to a gene: 6. CDR1 and CDR2 from the germline V gene are MGHRA and YSYEKL. CDR3 size: 14 residues. The CDR3 loop is CASSLLAGVSEQFF. CDR3 DNA sequence: TGCGCCAGCAGCCTCCTAGCGGGAGTTTCTGAGCAGTTCTTC.

In this sample, this clonotype turned up a few times. This chain connects TRBV19 to TRBJ2-4; 7 nucleotides align to TRBD1. There are 16 residues in the CDR3. Germline V lookup: CDR1 LNHDA, CDR2 SQIVND (reference sequence). V shed 5 bases, J shed 8 bases, and the junction held 15 bases outside the gene matches. The CDR3 DNA reads as TGTGCCAGTAGTTCAATAGGCAGGGGGATAGGGGACATTCAGTACTTC. Translation gives CASSSIGRGIGDIQYF.

CDR3 in amino acids: CASSYAASGRGYNEQFF. The CDR3 region has the DNA TGTGCCAGCAGTTACGCGGCTAGCGGGAGGGGATACAATGAGCAGTTCTTC. This chain uses TRBV6-2 or TRBV6-3 with TRBJ2-1; 12 nucleotides match TRBD2. The CDR3 sequence is 17 residues long. V lost 2 bases, J lost 4 bases, and 6 bases stayed unmatched. In germline, CDR1 is MNHEY, CDR2 SVGEGT.

The CDR3 region is CATSRGRDQQYF. Written as DNA, the CDR3 is TGTGCCACCAGCAGAGGCCGGGACCAGCAGTACTTC. The chain links TRBV15 to TRBJ2-7; possibly TRBD1 or TRBD2 for D (5 bases each). CDR3 length: 12 amino acids. The germline V and J ends were trimmed by 1 base and 8 bases, with 9 bases remaining between them. CDR1 LNHNV and CDR2 YYDKDF come from the germline V gene (reference sequence). The complete variable domain, with remaining parts taken from reference TRBV15 and TRBJ2-7, reads DAMVIQNPRYQVTQFGKPVTLSCSQTLNHNVMYWYQQKSSQAPKLLFHYYDKDFNNEADTPDNFQSRRPNTSFCFLDIRSPGLGDTAMYLCATSRGRDQQYFGPGTRLTVT.

This clonotype has only a few counts. This chain connects TRBV7-2 to TRBJ2-3, with D maybe TRBD2 (7 bases). Germline CDR1 and CDR2: SGHTA and FQGNSA. The germline V and J ends were trimmed by 4 bases and 4 bases, with 15 bases remaining between them. The CDR3 is made up of 15 amino acids. CDR3 sequence (DNA): TGTGCCAGCAGCTACCGGGGGGCCGGGGCAGATACGCAGTATTTT. Residues: CASSYRGAGADTQYF.

This clonotype has only a few counts. The rearrangement links TRBV6-2 or TRBV6-3 to TRBJ2-5, with 9 bases aligning to TRBD2. The CDR3 length is 13 residues. Trimming took 8 bases from V and 5 from J; bases not matched to a gene: 6. Germline CDR1 MNHEY, CDR2 SVGEGT. DNA of the CDR3: TGTGCCAGCGGGACTAGCAATATGGAGACCCAGTACTTC. Translated: CASGTSNMETQYF.

The sample holds a few counts of this clonotype. The V and J genes are TRBV4-1 and TRBJ2-7, with TRBD2 identical over 10 bases. This CDR3 spans 16 amino acids. CDR1 and CDR2 (germline): MGHRA, YSYEKL. The V gene end was trimmed by 2 bases and the J gene end by 2 bases; junction bases not matched to a gene: 6. This CDR3 is CASSQSTSGRAYEQYF. In DNA, the CDR3 is TGCGCCAGCAGCCAATCGACAAGCGGGAGGGCCTACGAGCAGTACTTC.

The J gene is TRBJ2-2, the V gene TRBV6-2 or TRBV6-3; D remains ambiguous. Trimming pared 8 bases from V and 4 bases from J, leaving 17 bases between. CDR3 length: 15 residues. The V gene's germline CDR1 is MNHEY and CDR2 SVGEGT. CDR3 loop: CASLSGGVGTGELFF. CDR3 in DNA: TGTGCCAGCCTCTCCGGTGGGGTTGGCACCGGGGAGCTGTTTTTT.

This clonotype was found many times. V is TRBV12-3 or TRBV12-4 and J is TRBJ2-4, with no clear D. The CDR3 length is 14 residues. Between the trimmed V and J ends, which lost 2 bases and 0 bases, there was a span of 5 bases. CDR3 sequence: CASSLTEAKNIQYF. The CDR3 region has the DNA TGTGCCAGCAGTTTAACGGAAGCCAAAAACATTCAGTACTTC.

This chain connects TRBV11-2 to TRBJ2-4; 9 bases align to TRBD2. In germline, CDR1 is SGHAT, CDR2 FQNNGV. This CDR3 is built from 17 residues. The V segment lost 5 bases and the J segment 3 bases; nucleotides outside the gene matches: 11. The CDR3 DNA sequence: TGTGCCAGCAGCGTCTTAGCGGGGGACCCTCTCAAAAACATTCAGTACTTC. The encoded protein is CASSVLAGDPLKNIQYF.

The table lists this clonotype with a few counts. The chain links TRBV29-1 to TRBJ1-1; 7 nucleotides agree with TRBD1. V trimming: 5 bases; J trimming: 1 base; junction bases outside the gene matches: 4. The CDR3 totals 13 residues. Germline CDR1 reads SQVTM; CDR2 reads ANQGSEA. CDR3 in DNA: TGCAGCGTTACCGGGACAGCGAACACTGAAGCTTTCTTT. Protein sequence: CSVTGTANTEAFF.

This clonotype came up a few times. V gene TRBV5-6 combines with J gene TRBJ2-5; 9 bases match TRBD2. With V trimmed by 0 bases and J by 2 bases, 8 bases remained unmatched. The CDR3 is 17 amino acids. Germline lookup yields CDR1 SGHDT and CDR2 YYEEEE. CDR3 loop: CASSLVGRAGGQETQYF. The CDR3 bases are TGTGCCAGCAGCTTGGTAGGTCGAGCGGGGGGACAAGAGACCCAGTACTTC.

This sequence joins TRBV18 and TRBJ2-5; D possibly corresponds to TRBD1 (6 bases). CDR1 and CDR2 (germline): KGHSH, LQKENI. The CDR3 is 14 residues long. The germline V and J ends were trimmed by 2 bases and 5 bases, with 12 bases remaining between them. The CDR3 spells CASSPNRASETQYF. The CDR3 DNA follows: TGTGCCAGCTCACCAAACAGGGCTTCGGAGACCCAGTACTTC.

This clonotype was detected only a few times. The rearrangement joins TRBV5-1 to TRBJ2-5; D is perhaps TRBD1 (5 bases). Germline CDR1 SGHRS, CDR2 YFSETQ. CDR3 length: 15 residues. The V end was cut by 2 bases, the J end by 3 bases, with 14 bases between. The CDR3 loop reads CASSLPRGGEETQYF. The CDR3 coding sequence is TGCGCCAGCAGCTTACCTAGGGGTGGCGAAGAGACCCAGTACTTC.

Only a few counts were recorded for this clonotype. This rearrangement joins TRBV10-3 to TRBJ2-5; TRBD1 matches 10 bases. The CDR3 has 16 residues. Germline assignment: CDR1 ENHRY and CDR2 SYGVKD. V shed 11 bases and J 4 bases; nucleotides not matched to a gene: 16. CDR3 in amino acids: CAHSGGGQGTTETQYF. CDR3 DNA sequence: TGTGCCCACAGTGGGGGGGGACAGGGGACTACAGAGACCCAGTACTTC.

The chain is built from TRBV4-1 and TRBJ2-7; unclear D gene. From germline, CDR1 is MGHRA and CDR2 YSYEKL. This CDR3 is 12 amino acids long. V was cut by 0 bases and J by 7 bases, with 7 bases left in between. CDR3 amino acids: CASSQDLREQYF. The DNA of the CDR3 is TGCGCCAGCAGCCAAGATCTTCGGGAGCAGTACTTC.

This clonotype occurred a few times. The chain recombines TRBV5-1 with TRBJ1-1; D unclear. The ends were cut back, 1 base at V and 1 base at J, with 11 bases in the middle. Per the germline V gene, CDR1 is SGHRS and CDR2 is YFSETQ. There are 15 residues in the CDR3. This CDR3 is CASSLRAAANTEAFF. CDR3 nucleotide sequence: TGCGCCAGCAGCTTGCGGGCAGCCGCGAACACTGAAGCTTTCTTT.

This clonotype showed up just a few times. CDR3 sequence: CASSFSGWDTQYF. The CDR3 DNA follows: TGTGCCAGCAGCTTTAGCGGGTGGGATACGCAGTATTTT. This chain links TRBV7-2 with TRBJ2-3; 7 bases line up with TRBD2. Germline loops: CDR1 SGHTA, CDR2 FQGNSA. The CDR3 length is 13 residues. Germline trimming cut 3 bases from V and 6 bases from J; bases unmatched to any gene: 3.